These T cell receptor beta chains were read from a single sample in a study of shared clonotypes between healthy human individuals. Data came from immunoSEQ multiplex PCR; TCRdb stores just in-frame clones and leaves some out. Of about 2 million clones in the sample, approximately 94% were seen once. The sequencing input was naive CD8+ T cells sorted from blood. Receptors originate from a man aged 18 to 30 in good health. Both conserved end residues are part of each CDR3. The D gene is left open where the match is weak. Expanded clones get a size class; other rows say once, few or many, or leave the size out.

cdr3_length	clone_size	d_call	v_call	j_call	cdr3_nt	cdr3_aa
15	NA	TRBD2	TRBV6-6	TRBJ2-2	TGTGCCAGCAGTCTGCTAGCGGCGAACACCGGGGAGCTGTTTTTT	CASSLLAANTGELFF
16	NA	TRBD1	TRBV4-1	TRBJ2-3	TGCGCCAGCAGCCAAGATCGGACAGGACCGATGGATACGCAGTATTTT	CASSQDRTGPMDTQYF
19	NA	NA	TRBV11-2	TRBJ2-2	TGTGCCAGCAGCTTAGACACCAGGGAAGAAGGTGTGAACACCGGGGAGCTGTTTTTT	CASSLDTREEGVNTGELFF
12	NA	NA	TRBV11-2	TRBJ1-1	TGTGCCAGCAGCCCCTCTGGGGCAGAAGCTTTCTTT	CASSPSGAEAFF
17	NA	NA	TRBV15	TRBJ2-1	TGTGCCACCAGCAGAGATTACAGCAGGCTACTTTACAATGAGCAGTTCTTC	CATSRDYSRLLYNEQFF
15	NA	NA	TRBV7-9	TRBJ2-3	TGTGCCAGCAGCTTTCTCGACGGATTCACAGATACGCAGTATTTT	CASSFLDGFTDTQYF
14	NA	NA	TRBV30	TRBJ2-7	TGTGCCTGGACCCGAACAGGGAACCCCTACGAGCAGTACTTC	CAWTRTGNPYEQYF
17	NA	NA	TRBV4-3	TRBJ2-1	TGCGCCAGCAGCCAAGGACCCCCCGGGAGCTCCTACAATGAGCAGTTCTTC	CASSQGPPGSSYNEQFF
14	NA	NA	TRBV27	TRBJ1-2	TGTGCCAGCAGTTTCGCAGGGTCTAACTATGGCTACACCTTC	CASSFAGSNYGYTF
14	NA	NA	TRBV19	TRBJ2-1	TGTGCCAGTAGTATAGCTTCCTCCTACAATGAGCAGTTCTTC	CASSIASSYNEQFF
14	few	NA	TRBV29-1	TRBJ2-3	TGCAGCGTTGCCCCGTCAGGGGTCACAGATACGCAGTATTTT	CSVAPSGVTDTQYF
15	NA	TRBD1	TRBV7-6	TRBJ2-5	TGTGCCAGCAGCTTGACCCCGGGACAGGGCGGGACCCAGTACTTC	CASSLTPGQGGTQYF
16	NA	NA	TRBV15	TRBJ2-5	TGTGCCACCAGCGTCGGGGGCAGGGGGGCGGAAGAGACCCAGTACTTC	CATSVGGRGAEETQYF
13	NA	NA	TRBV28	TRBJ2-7	TGTGCCAGCAGTTCCGGGACATTTTACGAGCAGTACTTC	CASSSGTFYEQYF
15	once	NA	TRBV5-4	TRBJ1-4	TGTGCCAGCAGCTTGGAACAGGGAGGAAGGGAAAAACTGTTTTTT	CASSLEQGGREKLFF
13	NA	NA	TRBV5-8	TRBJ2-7	TGTGCCAGCACGCAGGGGATGGGGTACGAGCAGTACTTC	CASTQGMGYEQYF
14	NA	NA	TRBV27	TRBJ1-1	TGTGCCAGCAGTCCTCCGGGGGGTGGCACTGAAGCTTTCTTT	CASSPPGGGTEAFF
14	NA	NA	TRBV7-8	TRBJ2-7	TGTGCCAGCAGCTCCATAGGGGCCTCCTACGAGCAGTACTTC	CASSSIGASYEQYF
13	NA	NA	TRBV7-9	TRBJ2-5	TGTGCCAGCAGCGTGACAGCCCAAGAGACCCAGTACTTC	CASSVTAQETQYF
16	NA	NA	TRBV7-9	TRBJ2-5	TGTGCCAGCATATCGAGGGCGGCCGAGGCAGGAGAGACCCAGTACTTC	CASISRAAEAGETQYF
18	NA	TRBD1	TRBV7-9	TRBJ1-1	TGTGCCAGCAGCTTAGTCGTGTCAGGGGGAGGCATGAACACTGAAGCTTTCTTT	CASSLVVSGGGMNTEAFF
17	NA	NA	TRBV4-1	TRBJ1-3	TGCGCCAGCAGCCAGATGGGGAGACTTATCTCTGGAAACACCATATATTTT	CASSQMGRLISGNTIYF
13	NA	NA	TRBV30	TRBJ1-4	TGTGCCTGGGGGGTGTCGCAGGGTGGAAAACTGTTTTTT	CAWGVSQGGKLFF
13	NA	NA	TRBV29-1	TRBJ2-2	TGCAGCGCCTCGGGGATGAACACCGGGGAGCTGTTTTTT	CSASGMNTGELFF
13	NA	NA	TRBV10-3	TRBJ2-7	TGTGCCATCAGATCGACTTACTCCTACGAGCAGTACTTC	CAIRSTYSYEQYF
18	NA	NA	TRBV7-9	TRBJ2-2	TGTGCCAGCAGCTTAGTCGGTGCCGGACTAAGATCCACCGGGGAGCTGTTTTTT	CASSLVGAGLRSTGELFF
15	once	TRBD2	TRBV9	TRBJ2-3	TGTGCCAGCAGCGGTAGCGGGAGGAACACAGATACGCAGTATTTT	CASSGSGRNTDTQYF
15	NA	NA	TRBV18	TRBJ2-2	TGTGCCAGCTCACCGGTCTCAGGGGACGGCGGGGAGCTGTTTTTT	CASSPVSGDGGELFF
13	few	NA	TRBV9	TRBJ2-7	TGTGCCAGCAGCGTAGCGGCCTCGAGCGAGCAGTACTTC	CASSVAASSEQYF
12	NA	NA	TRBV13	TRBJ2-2	TGTGCCAGCAGGCTATCGGCCGGGGAGCTGTTTTTT	CASRLSAGELFF
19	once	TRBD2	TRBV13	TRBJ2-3	TGTGCCAGCAGCTTAGCCGGAATGGGACTAGCGGAAATCACAGATACGCAGTATTTT	CASSLAGMGLAEITDTQYF
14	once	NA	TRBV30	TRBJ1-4	TGTGCCTGGAGTCAAGGAGAAGGTGATGAAAAACTGTTTTTT	CAWSQGEGDEKLFF
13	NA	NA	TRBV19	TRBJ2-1	TGTGCCAGTAGTATTCCCCAGAACAATGAGCAGTTCTTC	CASSIPQNNEQFF
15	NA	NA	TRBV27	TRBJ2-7	TGTGCCAGCAGTCTCGGGGCAGGTGCCTCCTACGAGCAGTACTTC	CASSLGAGASYEQYF
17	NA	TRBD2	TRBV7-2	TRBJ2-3	TGTGCCAGCAGCTTAGGGGTAGCGGGGGGGCTCACAGATACGCAGTATTTT	CASSLGVAGGLTDTQYF
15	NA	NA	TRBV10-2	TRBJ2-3	TGCGCCAGCAGTGAACGGGTGCTATTGACAGATACGCAGTATTTT	CASSERVLLTDTQYF
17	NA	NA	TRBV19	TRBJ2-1	TGTGCCAGTAGTATTCCTCCCTTGATGGGGGGCATCTATGAGCAGTTCTTC	CASSIPPLMGGIYEQFF
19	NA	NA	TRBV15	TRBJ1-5	TGTGCCACCAGCAGGGCCTGGGGGGACGTAGGTGGGGGCAATCAGCCCCAGCATTTT	CATSRAWGDVGGGNQPQHF
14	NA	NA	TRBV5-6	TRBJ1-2	TGTGCCAGCAGCGCCGGGGCAGACGCCTATGGCTACACCTTC	CASSAGADAYGYTF
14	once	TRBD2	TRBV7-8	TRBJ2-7	TGTGCCAGCAGCCCTTGGGACTACTCCTACGAGCAGTACTTC	CASSPWDYSYEQYF
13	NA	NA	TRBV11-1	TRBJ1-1	TGTGCCAGCAGCTTAGGTCAGTACACTGAAGCTTTCTTT	CASSLGQYTEAFF
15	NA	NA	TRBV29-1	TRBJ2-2	TGCAGCGTTGAAGATCCCGGGAGAGGCACCGGGGAGCTGTTTTTT	CSVEDPGRGTGELFF
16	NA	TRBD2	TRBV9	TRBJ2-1	TGTGCCAGCAGCCCTAGCGGGGGGGGCCTGGACAATGAGCAGTTCTTC	CASSPSGGGLDNEQFF
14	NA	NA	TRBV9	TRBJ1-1	TGTGCCAGCAGCGTATTGCTGGGGATGACTGAAGCTTTCTTT	CASSVLLGMTEAFF
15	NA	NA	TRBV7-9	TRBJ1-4	TGTGCCAGCAGCCTGTTAATCTTAGGGAATGAAAAACTGTTTTTT	CASSLLILGNEKLFF
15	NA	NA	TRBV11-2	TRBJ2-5	TGTGCCAGCAGCTCCAGGACGATAGGACAAGAGACCCAGTACTTC	CASSSRTIGQETQYF
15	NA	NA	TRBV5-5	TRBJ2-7	TGTGCCAGCAGCTTGTATGGGGACACATCCTACGAGCAGTACTTC	CASSLYGDTSYEQYF
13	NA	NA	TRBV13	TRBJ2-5	TGTGCCAGCAGCTTAGATTACCAAGAGACCCAGTACTTC	CASSLDYQETQYF